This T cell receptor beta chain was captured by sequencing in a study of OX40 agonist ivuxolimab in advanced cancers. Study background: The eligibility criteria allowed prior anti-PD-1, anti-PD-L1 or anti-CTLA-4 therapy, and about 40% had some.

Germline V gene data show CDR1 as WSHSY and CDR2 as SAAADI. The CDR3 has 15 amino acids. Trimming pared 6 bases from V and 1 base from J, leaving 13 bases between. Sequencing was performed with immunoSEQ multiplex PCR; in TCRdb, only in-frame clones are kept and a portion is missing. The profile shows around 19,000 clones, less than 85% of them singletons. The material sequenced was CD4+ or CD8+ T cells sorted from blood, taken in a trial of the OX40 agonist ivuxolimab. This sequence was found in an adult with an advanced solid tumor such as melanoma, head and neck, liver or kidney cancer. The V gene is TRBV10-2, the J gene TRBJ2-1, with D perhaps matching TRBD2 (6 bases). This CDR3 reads CASRIGGTSYNEQFF. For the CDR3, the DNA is TGCGCCAGCAGAATAGGCGGGACTTCCTACAATGAGCAGTTCTTC.